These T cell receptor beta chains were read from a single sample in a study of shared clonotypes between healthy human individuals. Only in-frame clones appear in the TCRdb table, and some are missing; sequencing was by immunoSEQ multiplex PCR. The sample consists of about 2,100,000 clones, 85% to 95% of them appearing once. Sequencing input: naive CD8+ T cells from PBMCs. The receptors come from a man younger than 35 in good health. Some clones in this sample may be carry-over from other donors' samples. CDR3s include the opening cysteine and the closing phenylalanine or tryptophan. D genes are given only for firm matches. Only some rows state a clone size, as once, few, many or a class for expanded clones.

DNA: TGTGCCAGCAGTTTATATCAGGGGTGGGTCACTGAAGCTTTCTTT; CDR3: CASSLYQGWVTEAFF; D: -; length: 15; size: -; J: TRBJ1-1; V: TRBV27
DNA: TGTGCCAGCAGCTCCTTAGCGGAGAGCTCCTACAATGAGCAGTTCTTC; CDR3: CASSSLAESSYNEQFF; D: -; length: 16; size: once; J: TRBJ2-1; V: TRBV13
DNA: TGCACCAGCAGCCAAGAGTCGGTAGCGGGAGGGCCTCGGGAGACCCAGTACTTC; CDR3: CTSSQESVAGGPRETQYF; D: -; length: 18; size: -; J: TRBJ2-5; V: TRBV1
DNA: TGTGCCAGCAGCTTCGATCGGCTAGCGGGTACCACCGGGGAGCTGTTTTTT; CDR3: CASSFDRLAGTTGELFF; D: TRBD2; length: 17; size: -; J: TRBJ2-2; V: TRBV7-2
DNA: TGTGCCAGCAGCGGAGACACCCTGGAGCAGTACTTC; CDR3: CASSGDTLEQYF; D: -; length: 12; size: -; J: TRBJ2-7; V: TRBV7-8
DNA: TGTGCCTGGAGTGTTGCAGGGGTGTGGGAGACCCAGTACTTC; CDR3: CAWSVAGVWETQYF; D: -; length: 14; size: -; J: TRBJ2-5; V: TRBV30
DNA: TGTGCCAGCAGCGTAGGCGGGGAGTTAGAAGCTTTCTTT; CDR3: CASSVGGELEAFF; D: -; length: 13; size: -; J: TRBJ1-1; V: TRBV9
DNA: TGTGCCACCAGCCCAGGGTGGACAGATACGCAGTATTTT; CDR3: CATSPGWTDTQYF; D: -; length: 13; size: few; J: TRBJ2-3; V: TRBV15
DNA: TGTGCCAGCAGTAGGACTAGCGGGAGTATCTATGAGCAGTTCTTC; CDR3: CASSRTSGSIYEQFF; D: TRBD2; length: 15; size: -; J: TRBJ2-1; V: TRBV2
DNA: TGTGCCAGCAGCTTACTAAACACCGGGGAGCTGTTTTTT; CDR3: CASSLLNTGELFF; D: -; length: 13; size: -; J: TRBJ2-2; V: TRBV11-2
DNA: TGCGCCAGCAGCCTGGGACTAGCGGGAGAGCAGTTCTTC; CDR3: CASSLGLAGEQFF; D: TRBD2; length: 13; size: once; J: TRBJ2-1; V: TRBV5-1
DNA: TGTGCCGGTTCACGGGACCCTTATCAGCCCCAGCATTTT; CDR3: CAGSRDPYQPQHF; D: -; length: 13; size: -; J: TRBJ1-5; V: TRBV19
DNA: TGTGCCAGCAGTTTTTACAGGTACAATGAGCAGTTCTTC; CDR3: CASSFYRYNEQFF; D: -; length: 13; size: -; J: TRBJ2-1; V: TRBV27
DNA: TGTGCCAGCAGTTACTCGGCAGCCAACACTGAAGCTTTCTTT; CDR3: CASSYSAANTEAFF; D: -; length: 14; size: -; J: TRBJ1-1; V: TRBV6-5
DNA: TGTGCCATCAGTGAGTATGAAGAAGGCACCGGGGAGCTGTTTTTT; CDR3: CAISEYEEGTGELFF; D: -; length: 15; size: -; J: TRBJ2-2; V: TRBV10-3
DNA: TGTGCCAGCAGCTCTGGACAGGGCCCCTATAGCAATCAGCCCCAGCATTTT; CDR3: CASSSGQGPYSNQPQHF; D: TRBD1; length: 17; size: -; J: TRBJ1-5; V: TRBV7-9
DNA: TGCGCCAGCAGCCCCGGTAGGGGGGGGTCGGACGAGCAGTACTTC; CDR3: CASSPGRGGSDEQYF; D: -; length: 15; size: -; J: TRBJ2-7; V: TRBV5-1
DNA: TGTGCCAGCAGTTCCCAGACAGGGCCGGAGGACTATGGCTACACCTTC; CDR3: CASSSQTGPEDYGYTF; D: TRBD1; length: 16; size: -; J: TRBJ1-2; V: TRBV27
DNA: TGTGCCAGTAGTATAGAGGGGAATGGCGAGCAGTACTTC; CDR3: CASSIEGNGEQYF; D: -; length: 13; size: -; J: TRBJ2-7; V: TRBV19
DNA: TGTGCCAGTAGTATAGAGGGCAGGATACACTCTGGAAACACCATATATTTT; CDR3: CASSIEGRIHSGNTIYF; D: -; length: 17; size: -; J: TRBJ1-3; V: TRBV19
DNA: TGTGCCAGCAGTTTACCTGTGGGCGGGATATTGGACAATGAGCAGTTCTTC; CDR3: CASSLPVGGILDNEQFF; D: -; length: 17; size: -; J: TRBJ2-1; V: TRBV28
DNA: TGTGCCAGCAGCCCGAAGCCGGGAAGGGACGAGCAGTACTTC; CDR3: CASSPKPGRDEQYF; D: -; length: 14; size: -; J: TRBJ2-7; V: TRBV9
DNA: TGCAGCGGCTCCGTGGGGGGCACCTACGAGCAGTACTTC; CDR3: CSGSVGGTYEQYF; D: -; length: 13; size: once; J: TRBJ2-7; V: TRBV29-1
DNA: TGTGCCAGCAGCGACCAGAGGGCATTAGCGGGGGTAGCCAAAAACATTCAGTACTTC; CDR3: CASSDQRALAGVAKNIQYF; D: TRBD2; length: 19; size: -; J: TRBJ2-4; V: TRBV5-6
DNA: TGTGCCAGCAGTTTATTGGGACAGATAGAAGAGACCCAGTACTTC; CDR3: CASSLLGQIEETQYF; D: TRBD1; length: 15; size: -; J: TRBJ2-5; V: TRBV28
DNA: TGTGCCAGCAGTTACAGATTCACAGATACGCAGTATTTT; CDR3: CASSYRFTDTQYF; D: -; length: 13; size: -; J: TRBJ2-3; V: TRBV6-5
DNA: TGTGCCAGCAGCCCGGGACTAGCGGGAGAGCGCGATGAGCAGTTCTTC; CDR3: CASSPGLAGERDEQFF; D: TRBD2; length: 16; size: -; J: TRBJ2-1; V: TRBV11-2
DNA: TGTGCCAGCAGAGACAGGGGGCAGCCTAACTATGGCTACACCTTC; CDR3: CASRDRGQPNYGYTF; D: TRBD1; length: 15; size: -; J: TRBJ1-2; V: TRBV6-1
DNA: TGTGCCAGCAGCTTTTGGGGGACCTCCTACGAGCAGTACTTC; CDR3: CASSFWGTSYEQYF; D: -; length: 14; size: -; J: TRBJ2-7; V: TRBV5-6
DNA: TGTGCCAGTAGTGTTGGACTCGTGCTGTTTTTT; CDR3: CASSVGLVLFF; D: -; length: 11; size: once; J: TRBJ1-4; V: TRBV19
DNA: TGTGCCACCAGCCCAGGCCATGAGCAGTACTTC; CDR3: CATSPGHEQYF; D: -; length: 11; size: -; J: TRBJ2-7; V: TRBV15
DNA: TGTGCCAGCAGCGTAGTGCCAGCGAACACTGAAGCTTTCTTT; CDR3: CASSVVPANTEAFF; D: -; length: 14; size: -; J: TRBJ1-1; V: TRBV9
DNA: TGTGCCAGCAGCTTAGCGCTAACGCGGCTAGAGTACGAGCAGTACTTC; CDR3: CASSLALTRLEYEQYF; D: -; length: 16; size: -; J: TRBJ2-7; V: TRBV7-2
DNA: TGTGCCAGCAGTGACTCCGGGACTAGCGGGAGTGCGAACACCGGGGAGCTGTTTTTT; CDR3: CASSDSGTSGSANTGELFF; D: TRBD2; length: 19; size: -; J: TRBJ2-2; V: TRBV27
DNA: TGTGCCAGCAGTATCCTCGGGAGTTCCGGGGAGCTGTTTTTT; CDR3: CASSILGSSGELFF; D: -; length: 14; size: -; J: TRBJ2-2; V: TRBV27
DNA: TGTGCCAGTAGTAATCGCGGGACAGGGGTCACAGATACGCAGTATTTT; CDR3: CASSNRGTGVTDTQYF; D: TRBD1; length: 16; size: -; J: TRBJ2-3; V: TRBV19
DNA: TGTGCCAGCAGCTTCAAGCGGGAGAAAAGCAATGAGCAGTTCTTC; CDR3: CASSFKREKSNEQFF; D: TRBD2; length: 15; size: once; J: TRBJ2-1; V: TRBV5-4
DNA: TGTGCCAGCTCACCTCCAGGACTAGCGGGAGTAAGAGAGACCCAGTACTTC; CDR3: CASSPPGLAGVRETQYF; D: TRBD2; length: 17; size: once; J: TRBJ2-5; V: TRBV18
DNA: TGTGCCAGCAGCGTTACAGGATCCTACGAGCAGTACTTC; CDR3: CASSVTGSYEQYF; D: -; length: 13; size: -; J: TRBJ2-7; V: TRBV9
DNA: TGTGCCAGCAGCTTTTCTAGCGGGGACTCCTACAATGAGCAGTTCTTC; CDR3: CASSFSSGDSYNEQFF; D: TRBD2; length: 16; size: -; J: TRBJ2-1; V: TRBV7-9
DNA: TGTGCCAGCAGCCTCACCGGGGAGCTGTTTTTT; CDR3: CASSLTGELFF; D: -; length: 11; size: few; J: TRBJ2-2; V: TRBV7-9
DNA: TGTGCCAGCAGCCCCGGGGGACAAAGATACGAGCAGTACTTC; CDR3: CASSPGGQRYEQYF; D: -; length: 14; size: -; J: TRBJ2-7; V: TRBV27
DNA: TGTGCCAGCAGTTTTCCGGGGACAGGACATGGCTACACCTTC; CDR3: CASSFPGTGHGYTF; D: TRBD1; length: 14; size: -; J: TRBJ1-2; V: TRBV28
DNA: TGTGCCAGCAGACCCAGGGGGAGCACAGATACGCAGTATTTT; CDR3: CASRPRGSTDTQYF; D: TRBD1; length: 14; size: -; J: TRBJ2-3; V: TRBV6-1
DNA: TGTGCCATCAGTGAAGCGGACAGGGGCACTGAAAAACTGTTTTTT; CDR3: CAISEADRGTEKLFF; D: TRBD1; length: 15; size: -; J: TRBJ1-4; V: TRBV10-3
DNA: TGTGCCAGCACTGGGACCAGCGGGAGGAGACCAAATGAGCAGTTCTTC; CDR3: CASTGTSGRRPNEQFF; D: TRBD2; length: 16; size: -; J: TRBJ2-1; V: TRBV9
DNA: TGCAGCGTCCTACAACCATCGGGACTAGCGGGGGGGAGCTCCTACAATGAGCAGTTCTTC; CDR3: CSVLQPSGLAGGSSYNEQFF; D: TRBD2; length: 20; size: -; J: TRBJ2-1; V: TRBV29-1
DNA: TGTGCCAGCAGCTTAGTAGGCCGCGGGAACACCGGGGAGCTGTTTTTT; CDR3: CASSLVGRGNTGELFF; D: -; length: 16; size: -; J: TRBJ2-2; V: TRBV7-2
DNA: TGCGCCAGCAGCCACGTGGGGACAGTTCAGCCCCAGCATTTT; CDR3: CASSHVGTVQPQHF; D: TRBD1; length: 14; size: -; J: TRBJ1-5; V: TRBV4-1
DNA: TGTGCCAGCAGCACCCGACAGACCCAAGAGACCCAGTACTTC; CDR3: CASSTRQTQETQYF; D: -; length: 14; size: -; J: TRBJ2-5; V: TRBV13
DNA: TGTGCCAGCAGTCGGGACTTCCCGGCCTACGAGCAGTACTTC; CDR3: CASSRDFPAYEQYF; D: -; length: 14; size: -; J: TRBJ2-7; V: TRBV7-8
DNA: TGCGCCAGCAGCCAAGAGAGTCGGCGGTACTACGAGCAGTACTTC; CDR3: CASSQESRRYYEQYF; D: -; length: 15; size: -; J: TRBJ2-7; V: TRBV4-3
DNA: TGTGCCAGCAGCTTGGAGGAGCGGGAAGAGACCCAGTACTTC; CDR3: CASSLEEREETQYF; D: -; length: 14; size: -; J: TRBJ2-5; V: TRBV5-6
DNA: TGTGCCAGCAGCTTAGACAGGGGCCGCTACGAGCAGTACTTC; CDR3: CASSLDRGRYEQYF; D: -; length: 14; size: once; J: TRBJ2-7; V: TRBV11-2
DNA: TGTGCCAGCAGCCTCCTAGCGGGAGGGGCTTACAATGAGCAGTTCTTC; CDR3: CASSLLAGGAYNEQFF; D: TRBD2; length: 16; size: -; J: TRBJ2-1; V: TRBV7-9
DNA: TGTGCCAGCAGCCCTTCCCCGGGACAGGACTCCTACGAGCAGTACTTC; CDR3: CASSPSPGQDSYEQYF; D: TRBD1; length: 16; size: -; J: TRBJ2-7; V: TRBV2
DNA: TGCGCCAGCAGCCAAGGACCGCTCCCCTACGAGCAGTACTTC; CDR3: CASSQGPLPYEQYF; D: -; length: 14; size: -; J: TRBJ2-7; V: TRBV4-1
DNA: TGTGCCAGCAGGGATCACGAGCAGTACTTC; CDR3: CASRDHEQYF; D: -; length: 10; size: -; J: TRBJ2-7; V: TRBV28
DNA: TGTGCCAGCAGTTACTCGAAGAACTCCTTTGAAGCTTTCTTT; CDR3: CASSYSKNSFEAFF; D: -; length: 14; size: once; J: TRBJ1-1; V: TRBV6-5